One and the same sample provided the 30 T cell receptor beta chains below, sequenced in a study of blood T cells in healthy people across ages. The authors ran a second PCR of roughly 6 to 11 cycles using a sample-barcoded 5' primer and a J-beta primer mix. TCRdb re-analysed the 5' RACE reads in MiXCR, keeping a single row per CDR3 protein. The sample carries 1.5 million to 2 million distinct CDR3 sequences, about 28% recorded once. The sequencing sample was made of blood. The receptors derive from a woman aged 25 to 45 in good health.

Only a few counts were recorded for this clonotype. The chain links TRBV6-2 or TRBV6-3 to TRBJ2-3, with D perhaps TRBD2 (5 bases). Trimming cost V 6 bases and J 1 base, with 20 bases left between them. CDR1 and CDR2 (germline): MNHEY, SVGEGT. CDR3 length equals 17 residues. The CDR3 sequence: CASSRGLAYRRTDTQYF. The CDR3 nucleotides are TGTGCCAGCAGCCGTGGACTGGCCTATCGTCGCACAGATACGCAGTATTTT.

The rearrangement links TRBV30 to TRBJ1-1, with a possible D match to TRBD1 (5 bases). The germline gives CDR1 GTSNPN, CDR2 SVGIG (reference sequence). V was trimmed by 4 bases and J by 11 bases, leaving 20 bases between them. The CDR3 consists of 13 residues. The CDR3 sequence is CAWTRPSGTAAFF. The CDR3 nucleotides read TGTGCCTGGACCCGACCTTCCGGGACTGCTGCTTTCTTT. Using reference TRBV30 and TRBJ1-1 for the parts outside the CDR3, the full variable domain is SQTIHQWPATLVQPVGSPLSLECTVEGTSNPNLYWYRQAAGRGLQLLFYSVGIGQISSEVPQNLSASRPQDRQFILSSKKLLLSDSGFYLCAWTRPSGTAAFFGQGTRLTVV.

Remarks on this clonotype: A much larger clone differs from this one at a single base, so this may be a read error. The rearrangement joins TRBV12-3 or TRBV12-4 to TRBJ2-5; D gene uncertain. This CDR3 comprises 13 residues. The DNA of the CDR3 is TGTGCCAACAGTTTACAACAGCAAGAGACCCAGTACTTC. It specifies CANSLQQQETQYF.

This clonotype turned up a few times. The genes are TRBV20-1 and TRBJ2-3, with D uncertain. With 1 base removed from V and 3 bases from J, the gap between germline ends came to 8 bases. CDR3 length: 13 amino acids. Germline loops: CDR1 DFQATT, CDR2 SNEGSKA (reference sequence). CDR3 amino acids: CSARGPATDTQYF. CDR3 nucleotide sequence: TGCAGTGCTAGAGGCCCAGCTACAGATACGCAGTATTTT.

With respect to this clonotype: A read error may account for a junction end that differs from germline. This chain connects TRBV27 to TRBJ2-7, with D perhaps TRBD1 or TRBD2 (5 bases each). The germline V gene has CDR1 MNHEY and CDR2 SMNVEV (reference sequence). This CDR3 has 16 amino acids. CDR3 in amino acids: CASRRSPGTASNEQYF. The CDR3 DNA reads as TGTGCCAGCAGAAGGTCCCCCGGGACGGCCTCCAACGAGCAGTACTTC.

The gene calls are TRBV14 and TRBJ1-2; no clear D. The CDR3 runs 16 residues. CDR1 and CDR2 (germline): SGHDN, FVKESK. The ends were cut back, 4 bases at V and 2 bases at J, with 17 bases in the middle. Written as DNA, the CDR3 is TGTGCCAGCAGCCCGAACCGTGGGCGTTTCAACTATGGCTACACCTTC. This encodes CASSPNRGRFNYGYTF.

This chain connects TRBV12-3 or TRBV12-4 to TRBJ2-1, with TRBD2 matching 9 bases. The CDR3 has 16 amino acids. The ends lost 2 bases at V and 7 bases at J; junction bases unmatched: 9. DNA of the CDR3: TGTGCCAGCAGTTTAACCCGCGGGAGGGCCTTTAATGAGCAGTTCTTC. Its translation: CASSLTRGRAFNEQFF.

This clonotype was detected ten times or more. The rearrangement uses TRBV29-1 and TRBJ2-1, with a possible D match to TRBD2 (6 bases). The CDR3 consists of 13 residues. Per germline, CDR1 SQVTM and CDR2 ANQGSEA. Trimming took 7 bases from V and 1 from J, leaving 11 bases between them. As DNA, the CDR3 is TGCAGCGGAGTAGCGGATTCCTACAATGAGCAGTTCTTC. It specifies CSGVADSYNEQFF.

This clonotype was counted a few times. This sequence joins TRBV12-5 and TRBJ2-1; maybe TRBD1 (6 bases). Trimming left V 7 bases short and J 7 bases short, with 20 bases between. The CDR3 is 15 amino acids. From germline, CDR1 is LGHNT and CDR2 FRNRAP. CDR3 nucleotide sequence: TGTGCTAGTGAAGCACAGGGTCCTCTAGGGAATGAGCAGTTCTTC. Its translation: CASEAQGPLGNEQFF.

The sample holds many counts of this clonotype. The chain has TRBV15 and TRBJ2-7; 9 nucleotides line up with TRBD1. Germline V gene data show CDR1 as LNHNV and CDR2 as YYDKDF (reference sequence). J gave up 7 bases and V 8 bases, and 9 bases lay outside the gene matches. The CDR3 is 13 amino acids. The CDR3 DNA is TGTGCCACCGAAAAGACAGGGGGGAAAGAGCAGTACTTC. Amino acids: CATEKTGGKEQYF. The whole variable domain, remainder taken from reference TRBV15 and TRBJ2-7, is DAMVIQNPRYQVTQFGKPVTLSCSQTLNHNVMYWYQQKSSQAPKLLFHYYDKDFNNEADTPDNFQSRRPNTSFCFLDIRSPGLGDTAMYLCATEKTGGKEQYFGPGTRLTVT.

The genes are TRBV5-1 and TRBJ2-3; 12 bases map to TRBD1. CDR1 and CDR2 (germline): SGHRS, YFSETQ. Unmatched junction bases numbered 4, after V lost 3 bases and J lost 2 bases. The CDR3 spans 16 residues. CDR3 loop: CASSSPGQGATDTQYF. For the CDR3, the DNA is TGCGCCAGCAGCTCGCCGGGACAGGGGGCCACAGATACGCAGTATTTT.

This clonotype was detected only a few times. This CDR3 reads CASSQSGLDEKLFF. The CDR3 region has the DNA TGTGCCAGCAGCCAATCGGGGTTGGATGAAAAACTGTTTTTT. The chain joins TRBV3-1 to TRBJ1-4, with D hard to call. V was shortened by 2 bases and J by 6 bases, with 10 bases between the two germline ends. Germline CDR1 LGHDT, CDR2 YNNKEL (reference sequence). CDR3 length: 14 amino acids.

There are many counts of this clonotype. The chain carries TRBV10-3 and TRBJ2-7; no reliable D call. Germline V gene data show CDR1 as ENHRY and CDR2 as SYGVKD. This CDR3 is 13 amino acids long. The germline V and J ends were trimmed by 6 bases and 0 bases, with 9 bases remaining between them. CDR3 residues: CAISKDASYEQYF. CDR3 sequence (DNA): TGTGCCATCAGCAAAGACGCCTCCTACGAGCAGTACTTC.

V is TRBV5-1 and J is TRBJ2-7; TRBD1 might be the D (6 bases). With 6 bases removed from V and 5 bases from J, the gap between germline ends came to 18 bases. The germline V gene encodes CDR1 SGHRS and CDR2 YFSETQ. The CDR3 contains 14 residues. CDR3 nucleotides: TGCGCCAGCACCTCGGGGCAGGGGTACCACGAGCAGTACTTC. This encodes CASTSGQGYHEQYF.

About this clonotype: A much bigger clone sits one base away, suggesting this may be a read error. J is TRBJ2-5 and V is TRBV20-1; D call uncertain. CDR3 length: 15 amino acids. V lost 4 bases, J lost 3 bases, and 18 bases lay in between. The germline V gene has CDR1 DFQATT and CDR2 SNEGSKA (reference sequence). The chain's CDR3 is CSAIWLGSVEETQYF. The CDR3 coding sequence is TGCAGTGCTATTTGGTTGGGTAGTGTGGAAGAGACCCAGTACTTC.

This clonotype was seen only a few times. The genes are TRBV20-1 and TRBJ2-7; 7 bases are shared with TRBD1. The CDR3 contains 14 residues. Losses at the gene ends were 0 bases for V and 2 bases for J; bases not matched to a gene: 4. Germline V gene lookup returns CDR1 DFQATT and CDR2 SNEGSKA (reference sequence). The CDR3 nucleotides read TGCAGTGCTAGAGATGAGACAGGGACCTACGAGCAGTACTTC. Protein: CSARDETGTYEQYF.

The chain links TRBV6-5 to TRBJ1-2, with D possibly TRBD1 on 6 matching bases. With 6 bases removed from V and 2 bases from J, the gap between germline ends came to 16 bases. There are 15 residues in the CDR3. Looked up from germline, CDR1 is MNHEY and CDR2 is SVGAGI. The CDR3 is CASSQRGGTNYGYTF. CDR3 in DNA: TGTGCCAGCAGCCAACGGGGTGGGACAAACTATGGCTACACCTTC.

This chain links TRBV7-2 with TRBJ2-1; tentative D call: TRBD1 (6 bases). The CDR3 consists of 15 residues. Trimming pared 4 bases from V and 7 bases from J, leaving 17 bases between. Germline V gives CDR1 SGHTA, CDR2 FQGNSA. The CDR3 DNA follows: TGTGCCAGCAGCTACCCCTTGACAGGCCGGAATGAGCAGTTCTTC. Residues: CASSYPLTGRNEQFF.

This clonotype occurred a few times. The J gene is TRBJ1-1, the V gene TRBV7-9, with D possibly being TRBD1 (6 bases). The germline V and J ends were trimmed by 3 bases and 0 bases, with 14 bases remaining between them. CDR3 length: 16 residues. CDR1 is SEHNR, CDR2 FQNEAQ, per germline (reference sequence). CDR3 sequence: CASSLFPGHMNTEAFF. As DNA, the CDR3 is TGTGCCAGCAGCTTGTTTCCGGGACACATGAACACTGAAGCTTTCTTT. The complete variable domain, with remaining parts taken from reference TRBV7-9 and TRBJ1-1, reads DTGVSQNPRHKITKRGQNVTFRCDPISEHNRLYWYRQTLGQGPEFLTYFQNEAQLEKSRLLSDRFSAERPKGSFSTLEIQRTEQGDSAMYLCASSLFPGHMNTEAFFGQGTRLTVV.

This chain connects TRBV5-1 to TRBJ1-6, with a weak D call TRBD1 (6 bases). V was shortened by 1 base and J by 7 bases, with 12 bases between the two germline ends. The CDR3 loop spans 15 amino acids. Germline loops: CDR1 SGHRS, CDR2 YFSETQ. The CDR3 sequence is CASSLNARGNSPLHF. CDR3 nucleotide sequence: TGCGCCAGCAGCTTGAATGCCAGGGGCAATTCACCCCTCCACTTT.

This sequence joins TRBV7-9 and TRBJ2-4; no definite D call. The CDR3 totals 15 residues. V lost 6 bases, J lost 6 bases, and 18 bases lay in between. CDR1 SEHNR and CDR2 FQNEAQ come from the germline V gene (reference sequence). This CDR3 is CASSEGVASANIQYF. CDR3 nucleotides: TGTGCCAGCAGTGAAGGAGTGGCCAGCGCAAACATTCAGTACTTC.

Comment on this clonotype: A read error may be the cause here, since a much bigger clone is one base away. This rearrangement joins TRBV12-3 or TRBV12-4 to TRBJ2-3; D not certain. CDR3 size: 14 residues. The CDR3 loop reads CASSQTPSTDAQYF. CDR3 bases: TGTGCCAGCAGCCAGACACCGAGCACAGATGCGCAGTATTTT.

This clonotype was picked up a small number of times. V gene TRBV5-5 combines with J gene TRBJ1-6; D ambiguous. V shed 2 bases and J shed 9 bases, with 12 bases lying between them. The CDR3 extends over 14 amino acids. Germline V lookup: CDR1 SGHKS, CDR2 YYEKEE (reference sequence). The CDR3, as DNA: TGTGCCAGCAGCTTCGCCAGCCTCAGTTCACCCCTCCACTTT. Protein product: CASSFASLSSPLHF.

As for this clonotype: This may stem from a read error, because a much larger clone lies one nucleotide away. This chain connects TRBV29-1 to TRBJ1-4; D is unclear. Germline V gives CDR1 SQVTM, CDR2 ANQGSEA. The CDR3 loop spans 12 amino acids. In DNA, the CDR3 is TGCAGCGTTGAAGATCCGGGTGAAGAACTGTTTTTT. Encoded protein: CSVEDPGEELFF.

This chain uses TRBV7-2 with TRBJ2-2; D is ambiguous. V lost 3 bases and J lost 0, with 11 bases in between. CDR3 length: 16 residues. CDR1 SGHTA and CDR2 FQGNSA come from the germline V gene. CDR3 DNA: TGTGCCAGCAGCTTGTCTCGCGGAGCGAACACCGGGGAGCTGTTTTTT. Protein sequence: CASSLSRGANTGELFF.

This clonotype appeared a few times. The genes are TRBV12-3 or TRBV12-4 and TRBJ2-7, with 11 bases identical to TRBD1. The CDR3 has 13 residues. J lost 7 bases, V lost 8 bases, and 7 bases had no gene match. The CDR3 sequence is CASLPGTGGEQYF. CDR3 nucleotides: TGTGCCAGCCTCCCCGGGACAGGGGGTGAGCAGTACTTC.

V gene TRBV6-2 or TRBV6-3 combines with J gene TRBJ2-5; D is ambiguous. Trimming took off 6 bases at V and 4 bases at J, with 18 bases between the two ends. CDR1 MNHEY and CDR2 SVGEGT come from the germline V gene. The CDR3 length is 15 residues. The CDR3: CASSRADVPGETQYF. CDR3 DNA: TGTGCCAGCAGCCGGGCGGACGTCCCGGGAGAGACCCAGTACTTC.

Note on this clonotype: Likely a read error: the CDR3 ends without its conserved phenylalanine or tryptophan. V usage is TRBV3-1 and J usage is TRBJ2-5, with no clear D. The CDR3 extends over 12 amino acids. V was pared by 2 bases and J by 3 bases, with 4 bases between. Germline CDR1 is LGHDT and CDR2 is YNNKEL (reference sequence). The CDR3 sequence: CASSQNEETQYC. CDR3 bases: TGTGCCAGCAGCCAAAATGAAGAGACCCAGTACTGC.

The rearrangement joins TRBV7-2 to TRBJ2-5; 10 bases match TRBD1. This CDR3 contains 15 residues. Trimming at V came to 3 bases and at J to 11 bases, leaving 12 bases not matched to a gene. The V gene's germline CDR1 is SGHTA and CDR2 FQGNSA. Here the CDR3 reads CASSFGTGESNEQYF. CDR3 in DNA: TGTGCCAGCAGCTTCGGGACAGGGGAATCTAATGAGCAGTACTTC.

The V and J genes are TRBV5-1 and TRBJ2-2; D is possibly TRBD1 (5 bases). V dropped 2 bases and J dropped 2 bases, with 16 bases sitting between them. The germline V gene encodes CDR1 SGHRS and CDR2 YFSETQ. The CDR3 length is 17 residues. The CDR3 protein is CASSFITGGENTGELFF. Written as DNA, the CDR3 is TGCGCCAGCAGCTTTATCACAGGCGGCGAAAACACCGGGGAGCTGTTTTTT.